The 23 T cell receptor beta chains below all came from one sample that was sequenced in a study of T-cell reconstitution after alpha-beta-depleted transplantation in children. Using unique molecular identifiers, the investigators prepared the TCRbeta library. Using its own MiXCR run on the PCR reads, TCRdb lists one record per CDR3 protein. The sample shows approximately 130,000 distinct CDR3 sequences, about a tenth of them seen only once. Sequenced material: PBMCs, mostly from graft donor cells, taken 180 days after TCRalphabeta/CD19-depleted stem cell transplant. The origin of the receptors is a girl under three years old who had a stem cell transplant for combined immunodeficiency, so the T cells may come from the graft donor.

The chain combines TRBV5-4 with TRBJ2-5; 14 bases fit TRBD2. CDR3 length: 17 amino acids. CDR1 is SGHNT and CDR2 is YYREEE in the germline V gene (reference sequence). Losses at the gene ends were 4 bases for V and 2 bases for J; bases not matched to a gene: 7. This CDR3 is CASSGGLAGVLQETQYF. The CDR3 region has the DNA TGTGCCAGCAGCGGGGGACTAGCGGGAGTTTTACAAGAGACCCAGTACTTC.

This clonotype has just a few counts. The chain joins TRBV20-1 to TRBJ1-5; the D is unclear. V dropped 2 bases and J dropped 0 bases, with 5 bases sitting between them. This CDR3 comprises 13 residues. CDR1 and CDR2 (germline): DFQATT, SNEGSKA (reference sequence). CDR3 in amino acids: CSARRVSNQPQHF. The CDR3 DNA reads as TGCAGTGCTAGAAGGGTTAGCAATCAGCCCCAGCATTTT.

In nucleotides, the CDR3 is TGCGCCAGCAGCCAACCCCGGACAGGGAACACCGGGGAGCTGTTTTTT. This encodes CASSQPRTGNTGELFF. This sequence joins TRBV4-1 and TRBJ2-2; 7 nucleotides line up with TRBD1. CDR3 length: 16 amino acids. Germline V gene sequence: CDR1 MGHRA, CDR2 YSYEKL. Trimming at V came to 2 bases and at J to 1 base, leaving 4 bases not matched to a gene.

This clonotype has only a few counts. The gene calls are TRBV20-1 and TRBJ1-1; D is possibly TRBD1 (5 bases). The CDR3 spans 14 residues. The V and J ends lost 5 bases and 5 bases respectively, with 18 bases between them. In germline, CDR1 is DFQATT, CDR2 SNEGSKA (reference sequence). CDR3 amino acids: CSAGALREGTEAFF. CDR3 DNA sequence: TGCAGTGCTGGAGCTCTCAGGGAAGGGACTGAAGCTTTCTTT.

This clonotype has just a few counts. This sequence joins TRBV27 and TRBJ1-5; 8 nucleotides align to TRBD1. The J segment lost 5 bases and the V segment lost 2 bases, leaving 2 bases of the junction unmatched. Looked up from germline, CDR1 is MNHEY and CDR2 is SMNVEV (reference sequence). The CDR3 runs 14 residues. CDR3 nucleotides: TGTGCCAGCAGTTTAGGGACAGGCCATCAGCCCCAGCATTTT. Translation: CASSLGTGHQPQHF.

The chain uses TRBV12-3 or TRBV12-4 and TRBJ2-3; TRBD2 agrees at 9 bases. The CDR3 spans 16 residues. V shed 2 bases, J shed 4 bases, and the junction held 7 bases outside the gene matches. CDR3 DNA sequence: TGTGCCAGCAGTTTAATGGCTAGCGGGGTCGCAGATACGCAGTATTTT. Protein product: CASSLMASGVADTQYF.

This rearrangement joins TRBV7-2 to TRBJ1-1; maybe TRBD1 (6 bases). The CDR3 totals 14 residues. Looked up from germline, CDR1 is SGHTA and CDR2 is FQGNSA. Trimming cost V 4 bases and J 1 base, with 10 bases left between them. CDR3 in amino acids: CASSYPRGNTEAFF. CDR3 bases: TGTGCCAGCAGCTATCCCAGGGGGAACACTGAAGCTTTCTTT.

This clonotype has at least ten counts. This rearrangement joins TRBV29-1 to TRBJ2-3, with D unclear. The germline V gene encodes CDR1 SQVTM and CDR2 ANQGSEA. The V end lost 3 bases, the J end lost 1 base, and 5 bases lay between the germline ends. The CDR3 is made up of 12 amino acids. CDR3 coding DNA: TGCAGCGTTGATTCTCGCACAGATACGCAGTATTTT. Encoded protein: CSVDSRTDTQYF.

This clonotype was observed a few times. The chain combines TRBV18 with TRBJ1-4, with 7 nucleotides matching TRBD1. This CDR3 comprises 15 residues. Trimming at V came to 6 bases and at J to 3 bases, leaving 7 bases not matched to a gene. Germline V gene lookup returns CDR1 KGHSH and CDR2 LQKENI. The CDR3 protein is CASSLTTGSNEKLFF. The CDR3 nucleotides read TGTGCCAGCTCCCTCACGACAGGGTCTAATGAAAAACTGTTTTTT.

This clonotype was found a few times. The rearrangement uses TRBV29-1 and TRBJ2-3, with 8 nucleotides matching TRBD2. The CDR3 loop spans 17 amino acids. With V trimmed by 1 base and J by 4 bases, 13 bases remained unmatched. The germline CDR1 and CDR2 sequences are SQVTM and ANQGSEA. DNA of the CDR3: TGCAGCGTTGAAGGGGTAGCTGGGACTAGTGGTCCAGATACGCAGTATTTT. This translates into CSVEGVAGTSGPDTQYF.

The V call is TRBV6-1, the J call TRBJ2-1, with a weak D call TRBD2 (6 bases). The V gene lost 3 bases and the J gene lost 15 bases, with 12 bases spanning the gap. CDR1 and CDR2 from the germline V gene are MNHNS and SASEGT. This CDR3 is 11 amino acids long. DNA of the CDR3: TGTGCCAGCAGTGACGTCCCGGAGGGGTTCTTC. Protein sequence: CASSDVPEGFF.

This clonotype was observed many times. The V gene is TRBV20-1, the J gene TRBJ2-3; a possible D gene is TRBD1 (5 bases). Trimming cost V 6 bases and J 0 bases, with 13 bases left between them. CDR1 is DFQATT and CDR2 is SNEGSKA in the germline V gene (reference sequence). The CDR3 has 14 amino acids. The CDR3 loop is CSARRQPSTDTQYF. CDR3 sequence (DNA): TGCAGTGCCCGGAGACAGCCTAGCACAGATACGCAGTATTTT.

This clonotype has a count of ten or more. The DNA of the CDR3 is TGCGCCAGCAGCTTGGTACAGGGGGTGAGGGAAGCTTTCTTT. Its translation is CASSLVQGVREAFF. The chain uses TRBV5-1 and TRBJ1-1; 8 positions match TRBD1. There are 14 residues in the CDR3. Looked up from germline, CDR1 is SGHRS and CDR2 is YFSETQ. The V gene end was trimmed by 0 bases and the J gene end by 8 bases; junction bases not matched to a gene: 6. The full variable domain, its missing parts supplied by reference TRBV5-1 and TRBJ1-1, is KAGVTQTPRYLIKTRGQQVTLSCSPISGHRSVSWYQQTPGQGLQFLFEYFSETQRNKGNFPGRFSGRQFSNSRSEMNVSTLELGDSALYLCASSLVQGVREAFFGQGTRLTVV.

This rearrangement joins TRBV7-2 to TRBJ2-2, with D possibly TRBD1 on 5 matching bases. CDR1 and CDR2 from the germline V gene are SGHTA and FQGNSA. Deletions cut 2 bases from V and 0 bases from J, with 10 bases between. This CDR3 is built from 16 residues. The CDR3 nucleotides read TGTGCCAGCAGCTTATTGGGGCTAGCGAACACCGGGGAGCTGTTTTTT. It specifies CASSLLGLANTGELFF. The variable domain in full, completed from reference TRBV7-2 and TRBJ2-2, reads GAGVSQSPSNKVTEKGKDVELRCDPISGHTALYWYRQSLGQGLEFLIYFQGNSAPDKSGLPSDRFSAERTGGSVSTLTIQRTQQEDSAVYLCASSLLGLANTGELFFGEGSRLTVL.

The V call is TRBV12-3 or TRBV12-4, the J call TRBJ1-2; no reliable D call. The V gene lost 3 bases and the J gene lost 4 bases, with 9 bases spanning the gap. This CDR3 region has 13 residues. The CDR3 is CASSFRGFYGYTF. The CDR3 DNA is TGTGCCAGCAGTTTTCGGGGTTTCTATGGCTACACCTTC.

This rearrangement joins TRBV15 to TRBJ2-7; tentatively, D is TRBD2 (6 bases). Trimming pared 0 bases from V and 0 bases from J, leaving 12 bases between. This CDR3 has 16 amino acids. Per the germline V gene, CDR1 is LNHNV and CDR2 is YYDKDF (reference sequence). CDR3 in amino acids: CATSRDMTRSSYEQYF. The CDR3 DNA sequence: TGTGCCACCAGCAGAGATATGACTAGGAGCTCCTACGAGCAGTACTTC.

In this sample, this clonotype turned up a few times. The chain joins TRBV18 to TRBJ2-7, with 9 nucleotides matching TRBD1. Germline loops: CDR1 KGHSH, CDR2 LQKENI. The CDR3 loop spans 17 amino acids. With 1 base clipped from V and 2 bases from J, the junction kept 9 bases outside the gene matches. This CDR3 reads CASSPRSSGTGTYEQYF. In nucleotides, the CDR3 is TGTGCCAGCTCACCACGCAGCTCCGGGACAGGGACCTACGAGCAGTACTTC. The variable domain in full, with the rest retrieved from reference TRBV18 and TRBJ2-7, is NAGVMQNPRHLVRRRGQEARLRCSPMKGHSHVYWYRQLPEEGLKFMVYLQKENIIDESGMPKERFSAEFPKEGPSILRIQQVVRGDSAAYFCASSPRSSGTGTYEQYFGPGTRLTVT.

This clonotype has only a few counts. The V and J genes are TRBV2 and TRBJ2-3, with 11 bases matching TRBD2. J lost 7 bases, V lost 6 bases, and 9 bases had no gene match. The CDR3 totals 15 residues. Per germline, CDR1 SNHLY and CDR2 FYNNEI. The CDR3 is CASSGSGGASHTQYF. The CDR3 nucleotides are TGTGCCAGCAGCGGTAGCGGGGGGGCCTCGCATACGCAGTATTTT.

This clonotype turned up a few times. The rearrangement joins TRBV5-1 to TRBJ1-2; a possible D gene is TRBD1 (5 bases). The V gene lost 3 bases and the J gene lost 3 bases, with 18 bases spanning the gap. The germline V gene encodes CDR1 SGHRS and CDR2 YFSETQ. CDR3 length equals 16 residues. In DNA form, the CDR3 reads TGCGCCAGCAGCTCACGTGCGGGGGGTCTGGACTATGGCTACACCTTC. It is translated as CASSSRAGGLDYGYTF.

This clonotype has just a few counts. The V and J genes are TRBV9 and TRBJ2-1; 8 nucleotides align to TRBD1. Losses at the gene ends were 0 bases for V and 10 bases for J; bases not matched to a gene: 15. The CDR3 is 17 residues long. Germline V gene sequence: CDR1 SGDLS, CDR2 YYNGEE. The CDR3: CASSVGLTGASDGEQFF. The CDR3 DNA sequence: TGTGCCAGCAGCGTAGGGCTGACAGGGGCCTCTGATGGGGAGCAGTTCTTC.

The chain couples TRBV7-9 to TRBJ2-3, with D possibly called TRBD1 or TRBD2 (6 bases each). The V end was cut by 1 base, the J end by 4 bases, with 12 bases between. Germline CDR1 reads SEHNR; CDR2 reads FQNEAQ (reference sequence). The CDR3 contains 15 residues. CDR3 coding DNA: TGTGCCAGCAGCTTAGGTGGGGGGCCGGCAGATACGCAGTATTTT. This translates into CASSLGGGPADTQYF.

This clonotype was found many times. This sequence joins TRBV5-5 and TRBJ2-7; D might be TRBD2 (5 bases). This CDR3 has 16 residues. Trimming left V 0 bases short and J 1 base short, with 14 bases between. Germline V gene sequence: CDR1 SGHKS, CDR2 YYEKEE (reference sequence). CDR3 protein: CASSLAPGLTSYEQYF. The CDR3 DNA reads as TGTGCCAGCAGCTTGGCTCCGGGGTTGACATCCTACGAGCAGTACTTC.

The chain recombines TRBV12-3 or TRBV12-4 with TRBJ2-7, with unresolved D. The V end was cut by 5 bases, the J end by 2 bases, with 10 bases between. The CDR3 totals 13 residues. CDR3 region: CASSPGYAYEQYF. The CDR3 DNA follows: TGTGCCAGCAGTCCCGGGTATGCCTACGAGCAGTACTTC.